Following are 5 T cell receptor beta chains from one sample sequenced in a study of T-cell memory formation after mild COVID-19. TCRdb reanalysed the 5' RACE reads using MiXCR and keeps one entry per CDR3 protein. The sample contains about 130,000 distinct CDR3 sequences, approximately 5.9% of which appear only once. Sequenced sample: PBMCs or a T cell subset sorted from them (not recorded which). Receptors originate from an adult woman who had mild COVID-19 (a few samples of this study predate the infection). Cell type and time point are not known.

This clonotype was detected ten times or more. This rearrangement joins TRBV18 to TRBJ2-1; 12 positions agree with TRBD2. V trimming: 5 bases; J trimming: 6 bases; junction bases outside the gene matches: 5. The germline V gene encodes CDR1 KGHSH and CDR2 LQKENI. The CDR3 contains 15 residues. The CDR3 here is CASSATGLAGNEQFF. CDR3 DNA sequence: TGTGCCAGCTCAGCTACGGGACTAGCGGGCAATGAGCAGTTCTTC. Based on the CDR3 plus reference TRBV18 and TRBJ2-1, the full variable domain is NAGVMQNPRHLVRRRGQEARLRCSPMKGHSHVYWYRQLPEEGLKFMVYLQKENIIDESGMPKERFSAEFPKEGPSILRIQQVVRGDSAAYFCASSATGLAGNEQFFGPGTRLTVL.

This clonotype was observed at least ten times. This chain joins TRBV7-6 and TRBJ2-5; perhaps TRBD1 as D (6 bases). V shed 5 bases and J shed 2 bases, with 12 bases lying between them. The CDR3 covers 14 residues. Germline CDR1 reads SGHVS; CDR2 reads FNYEAQ. CDR3 nucleotides: TGTGCCAGCAGCGCTCTAGGACAGCAAGAGACCCAGTACTTC. Its translation: CASSALGQQETQYF.

The table lists this clonotype with a few counts. The rearrangement links TRBV7-2 to TRBJ2-3, with D unclear. From germline, CDR1 is SGHTA and CDR2 FQGNSA. The ends were cut back, 4 bases at V and 6 bases at J, with 14 bases in the middle. This CDR3 region has 14 residues. The CDR3 sequence: CASSSTPNYDTQYF. The DNA of the CDR3 is TGTGCCAGCAGCTCCACCCCTAACTATGATACGCAGTATTTT.

There are many counts of this clonotype. This rearrangement joins TRBV12-3 or TRBV12-4 to TRBJ1-2, with 11 bases aligning to TRBD1. J was trimmed by 5 bases and V by 5 bases; bases with no gene match: 7. This CDR3 comprises 15 residues. In DNA, the CDR3 is TGTGCCAGCAGTGGGACCGGGACAGGGGGGTATGGCTACACCTTC. This gives the protein CASSGTGTGGYGYTF.

This clonotype was seen more than once but under ten times. The J gene is TRBJ1-4, the V gene TRBV6-6; 8 positions agree with TRBD1. From germline, CDR1 is MNHNY and CDR2 SVGAGI (reference sequence). This CDR3 contains 14 residues. The V and J ends lost 4 bases and 8 bases, in that order; junction bases with no gene match: 6. CDR3 nucleotides: TGTGCCAGCAGTTTCGGACAGGGAAACGAAAAACTGTTTTTT. It is translated as CASSFGQGNEKLFF.